Listed below are T cell receptor beta chains from one sample, sequenced in a study of cytomegalovirus exposure and HLA in healthy donors. This table comes from immunoSEQ multiplex PCR, and its TCRdb copy is limited to in-frame clones, with some not included. The table lists fewer than 250,000 clones, 75% to 80% of them singletons. Sequencing used PBMCs. Receptor source: a male donor in good health and CMV-seronegative. Each CDR3 is given with its conserved first and last residue. The order of the fields is V gene, J gene, clone size, CDR3 protein. Not all rows give a size; the values are once, few, many and, for expanded clones, a class.

>TRBV7-9|TRBJ1-1|-
CASSSTGGRSLNTEAFF
>TRBV7-2|TRBJ2-1|-
CARGLAGAGEQFF
>TRBV11-3|TRBJ2-7|-
CASSEERDSYEQYF
>TRBV27|TRBJ1-1|once
CASSLSAGQAGTEAFF
>TRBV5-6|TRBJ2-5|-
CASSVTGGGAETQYF
>TRBV4-3|TRBJ2-5|-
CASSPRTGKGETQYF
>TRBV27|TRBJ2-3|-
CASSVSSGGNTQYF
>TRBV5-1|TRBJ2-7|-
CASSWKGVAGGGEYF
>TRBV7-2|TRBJ2-1|-
CASSLVGGGLEQFF
>TRBV13|TRBJ2-1|-
CASSPPGLAGGHNEQFF
>TRBV7-3|TRBJ1-6|-
CASSLGLGDSPLHF
>TRBV9|TRBJ2-1|-
CASTVGLANVDEQFF
>TRBV7-9|TRBJ2-7|few
CASSPTGSVLGEQYF
>TRBV18|TRBJ2-7|once
CASSYSRQDSYEQYF
>TRBV9|TRBJ1-2|once
CASSVSAYYGYTF
>TRBV30|TRBJ2-1|-
CACPRSGRKTGEQFF
>TRBV6-4|TRBJ1-5|-
CASFRDSSVHSNQPQHF
>TRBV30|TRBJ1-5|-
CAWSLGQVNQPQHF
>TRBV19|TRBJ1-1|-
CASSTGQTEAFF
>TRBV10-3|TRBJ2-3|-
CAISESRLDTQYF
>TRBV6-1|TRBJ2-3|-
CASSERTGVSTDTQYF
>TRBV7-3|TRBJ2-1|-
CASSSGTSNEQFF
>TRBV27|TRBJ1-1|once
CASSLSPGTGNRVSEAFF
>TRBV5-1|TRBJ1-4|-
CASSLGQGYEKLFF
>TRBV15|TRBJ2-2|-
CATSRVRGRAGELFF
>TRBV28|TRBJ1-3|-
CASSSPSGLQHSGNTIYF
>TRBV7-9|TRBJ2-5|-
CASSLAAAGGETQYF
>TRBV4-2|TRBJ1-1|-
CASSQDRGYTEAFF
>TRBV30|TRBJ2-5|-
CASGQGVGETQYF
>TRBV5-6|TRBJ1-3|-
CASSLVRQRSGNTIYF
>TRBV5-1|TRBJ1-2|-
CASSLAGSLDYGYTF
>TRBV28|TRBJ1-1|few
CASSLWGGNTEAFF
>TRBV29-1|TRBJ1-5|-
CSVVFGGNQPQHF
>TRBV21-1|TRBJ1-1|-
CASSKVGQGNTEAFF
>TRBV5-6|TRBJ1-1|once
CASSPRDRIMNTEAFF
>TRBV7-9|TRBJ1-2|few
CASSHGTDGYTF
>TRBV7-8|TRBJ1-4|once
CASKRNRDRDEKLFF
>TRBV10-3|TRBJ2-3|-
CAISDLASGAAGDTQYF
>TRBV19|TRBJ1-1|-
CASSRSIITGEAFF
>TRBV14|TRBJ2-7|-
CASSPGQLQQYF
>TRBV7-3|TRBJ2-2|-
CASSPPSGTSGVGELFF
>TRBV7-9|TRBJ1-2|-
CASSPGLGTVGYTF
>TRBV28|TRBJ2-3|-
CASSSTSVGTDTQYF
>TRBV18|TRBJ2-7|-
CASSPDTNTYEQYF
>TRBV4-3|TRBJ2-7|-
CASSQDRREQYF
>TRBV5-4|TRBJ2-7|-
CASSSEPVDEQYF
>TRBV19|TRBJ1-2|-
CASSMGAARDRGPGYTF
>TRBV30|TRBJ2-7|-
CAWGDTRYEQYF
>TRBV6-6|TRBJ1-6|-
CASGGGSSYNSPLHF
>TRBV27|TRBJ1-6|-
CASKSRTGSSPLHF
>TRBV30|TRBJ1-2|-
CAWSVPRESYGYTF